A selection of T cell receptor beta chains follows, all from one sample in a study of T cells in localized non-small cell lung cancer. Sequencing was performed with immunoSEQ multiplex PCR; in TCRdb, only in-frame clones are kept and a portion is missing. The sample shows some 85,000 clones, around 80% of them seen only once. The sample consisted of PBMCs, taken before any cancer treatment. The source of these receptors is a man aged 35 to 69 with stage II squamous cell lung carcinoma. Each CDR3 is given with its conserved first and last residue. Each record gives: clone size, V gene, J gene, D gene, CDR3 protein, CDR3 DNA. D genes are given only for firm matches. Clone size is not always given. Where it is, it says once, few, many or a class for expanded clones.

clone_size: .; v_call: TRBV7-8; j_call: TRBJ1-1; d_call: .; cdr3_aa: CASSLRGTEAFF; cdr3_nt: TGTGCCAGCAGCTTAAGGGGAACTGAAGCTTTCTTT
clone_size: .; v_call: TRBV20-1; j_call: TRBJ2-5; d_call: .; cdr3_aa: CSAKIQETQYF; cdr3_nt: TGCAGTGCTAAGATCCAAGAGACCCAGTACTTC
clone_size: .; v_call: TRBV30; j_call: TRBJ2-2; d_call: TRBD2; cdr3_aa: CAWRGLALGELFF; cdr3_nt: TGTGCCTGGCGGGGACTAGCTCTGGGGGAGCTGTTTTTT
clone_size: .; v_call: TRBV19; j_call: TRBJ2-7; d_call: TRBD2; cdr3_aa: CASRPTSGSYEQYF; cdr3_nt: TGTGCCAGTAGGCCGACTAGCGGATCCTACGAGCAGTACTTC
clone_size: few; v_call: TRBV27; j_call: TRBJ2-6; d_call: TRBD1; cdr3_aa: CASSRGQPSGANVLTF; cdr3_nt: TGTGCCAGCAGTAGGGGACAGCCCTCTGGGGCCAACGTCCTGACTTTC
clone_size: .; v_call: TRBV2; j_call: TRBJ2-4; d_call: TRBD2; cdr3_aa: CASILPGLAGSKNIQYF; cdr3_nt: TGTGCCAGCATCCTGCCGGGACTAGCGGGATCCAAAAACATTCAGTACTTC
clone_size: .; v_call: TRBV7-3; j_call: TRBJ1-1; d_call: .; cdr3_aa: CASSLGQGDMNTEAFF; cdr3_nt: TGTGCCAGCAGCTTAGGGCAAGGGGACATGAACACTGAAGCTTTCTTT
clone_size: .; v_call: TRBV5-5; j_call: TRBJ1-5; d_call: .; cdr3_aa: CASSPRQDYSNQPQHF; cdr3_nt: TGTGCCAGCAGCCCGCGACAGGATTATAGCAATCAGCCCCAGCATTTT
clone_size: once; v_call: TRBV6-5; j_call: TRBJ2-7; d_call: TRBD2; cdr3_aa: CASSSGTSGNYEQYF; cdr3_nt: TGTGCCAGCAGCTCTGGGACTAGCGGCAACTACGAGCAGTACTTC
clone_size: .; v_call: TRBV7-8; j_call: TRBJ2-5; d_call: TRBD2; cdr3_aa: CASSPRLASETQYF; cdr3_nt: TGTGCCAGCAGCCCGAGACTAGCGAGCGAGACCCAGTACTTC
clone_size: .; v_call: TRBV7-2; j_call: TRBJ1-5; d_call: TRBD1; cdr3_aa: CASSATGYYQPQHF; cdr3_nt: TGTGCCAGCAGCGCGACAGGGTATTATCAGCCCCAGCATTTT